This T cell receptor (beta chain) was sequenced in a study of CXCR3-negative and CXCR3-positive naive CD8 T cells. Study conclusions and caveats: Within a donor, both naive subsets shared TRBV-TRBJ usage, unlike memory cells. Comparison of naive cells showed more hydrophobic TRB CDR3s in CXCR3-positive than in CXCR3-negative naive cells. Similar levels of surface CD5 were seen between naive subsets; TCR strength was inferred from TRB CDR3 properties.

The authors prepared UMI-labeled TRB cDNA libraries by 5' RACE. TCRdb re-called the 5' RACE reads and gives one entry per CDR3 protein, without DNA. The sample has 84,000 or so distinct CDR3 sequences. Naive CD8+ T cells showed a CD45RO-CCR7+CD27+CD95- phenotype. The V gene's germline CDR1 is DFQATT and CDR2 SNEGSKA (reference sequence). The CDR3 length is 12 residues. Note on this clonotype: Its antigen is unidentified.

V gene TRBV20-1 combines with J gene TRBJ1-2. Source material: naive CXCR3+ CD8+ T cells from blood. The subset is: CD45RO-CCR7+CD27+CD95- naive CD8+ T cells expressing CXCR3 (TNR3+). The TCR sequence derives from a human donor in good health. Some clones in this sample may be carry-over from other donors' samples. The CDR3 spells CSARDRVIGYTF.